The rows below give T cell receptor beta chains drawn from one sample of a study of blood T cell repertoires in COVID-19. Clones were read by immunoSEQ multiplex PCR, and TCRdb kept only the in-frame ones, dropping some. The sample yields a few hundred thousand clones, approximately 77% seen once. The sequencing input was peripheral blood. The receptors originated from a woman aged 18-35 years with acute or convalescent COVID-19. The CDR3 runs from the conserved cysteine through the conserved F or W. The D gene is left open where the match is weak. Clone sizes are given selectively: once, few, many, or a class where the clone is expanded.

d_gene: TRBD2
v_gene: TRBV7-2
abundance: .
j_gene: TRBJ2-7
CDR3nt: TGTGCCAGCAGCTTAATGCGGGAGGTTCCCTACGAGCAGTACTTC
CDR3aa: CASSLMREVPYEQYF

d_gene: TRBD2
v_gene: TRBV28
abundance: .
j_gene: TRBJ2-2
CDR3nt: TGTGCCAGCAGGTCAGCGGGAGTAGATACCGGGGAGCTGTTTTTT
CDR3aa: CASRSAGVDTGELFF

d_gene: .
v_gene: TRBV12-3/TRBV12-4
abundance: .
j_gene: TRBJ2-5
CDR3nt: TGTGCCAGCAGGACGGCGGTAGAGACCCAGTACTTC
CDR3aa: CASRTAVETQYF

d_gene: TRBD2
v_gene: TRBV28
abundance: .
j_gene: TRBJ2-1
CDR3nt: TGTGCCAGCAGTGATCCGGGCGGGAGGGAAACGGATGAGCAGTTCTTC
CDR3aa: CASSDPGGRETDEQFF

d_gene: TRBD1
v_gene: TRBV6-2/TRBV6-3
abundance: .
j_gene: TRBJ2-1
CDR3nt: TGTGCCAGCAGCCGAACCGGGACAGGGGGCGATGAGCAGTTCTTC
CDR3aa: CASSRTGTGGDEQFF

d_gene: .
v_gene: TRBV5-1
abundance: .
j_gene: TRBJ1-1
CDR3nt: TGCGCCAGCAGTCGGCTAGGGGTGAACACTGAAGCTTTCTTT
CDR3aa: CASSRLGVNTEAFF

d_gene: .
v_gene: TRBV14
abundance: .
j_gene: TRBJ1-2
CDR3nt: TGTGCCAGCAGCCAGCAGGGTAGGAGTGGCTACACCTTC
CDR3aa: CASSQQGRSGYTF

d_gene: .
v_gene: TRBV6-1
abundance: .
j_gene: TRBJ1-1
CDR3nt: TGTGCCAGCAGTGAGGTCCCGGACAGAGGAGAAGCTTTCTTT
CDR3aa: CASSEVPDRGEAFF

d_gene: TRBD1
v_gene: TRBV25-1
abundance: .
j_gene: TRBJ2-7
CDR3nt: TGTGCCAGCAGTGAAACCGGGACAGTCGCCCACGAGCAGTACTTC
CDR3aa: CASSETGTVAHEQYF

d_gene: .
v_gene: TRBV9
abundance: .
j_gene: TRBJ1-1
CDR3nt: TGTGCCAGCAGCGCCCAGGGACTAGACACTGAAGCTTTCTTT
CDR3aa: CASSAQGLDTEAFF

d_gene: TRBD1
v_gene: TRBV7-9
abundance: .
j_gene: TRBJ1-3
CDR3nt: TGTGCCAGCAGCTCCTGGGACAGCAGAGGAAACACCATATATTTT
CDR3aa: CASSSWDSRGNTIYF

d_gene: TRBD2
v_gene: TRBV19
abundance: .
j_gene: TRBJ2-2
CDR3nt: TGTGCCAGTAGTATACGCGGGAGCCGAACCGGGGAGCTGTTTTTT
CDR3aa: CASSIRGSRTGELFF

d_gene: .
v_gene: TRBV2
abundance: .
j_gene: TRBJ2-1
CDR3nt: TGTGCCAGCAGGGGCCCCGGGGGTATACCCTACAATGAGCAGTTCTTC
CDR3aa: CASRGPGGIPYNEQFF

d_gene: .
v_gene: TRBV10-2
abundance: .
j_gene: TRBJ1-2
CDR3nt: TGCGCCAGCAGTGACATTAACTATGGCTACACCTTC
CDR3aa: CASSDINYGYTF

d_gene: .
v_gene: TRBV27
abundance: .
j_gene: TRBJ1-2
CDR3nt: TGTGCCACACAAAATCCGGGGGGCCAGGGCTACACCTTC
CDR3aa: CATQNPGGQGYTF

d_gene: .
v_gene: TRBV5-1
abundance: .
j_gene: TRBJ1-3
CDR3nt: TGCGCCAGCAGCTTGGGGCAGACTGGAAACACCATATATTTT
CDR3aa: CASSLGQTGNTIYF

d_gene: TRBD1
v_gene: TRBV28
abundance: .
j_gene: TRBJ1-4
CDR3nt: TGTGCCAGCAGCGCAGGGGGCGCAACTAATGAAAAACTGTTTTTT
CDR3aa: CASSAGGATNEKLFF

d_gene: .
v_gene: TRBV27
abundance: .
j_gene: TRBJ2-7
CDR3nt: TGTGCCAGCAGTTTATCGAGGGCGGGCAACGAGCAGTACTTC
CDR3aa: CASSLSRAGNEQYF

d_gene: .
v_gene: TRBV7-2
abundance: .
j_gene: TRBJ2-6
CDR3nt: TGTGCCAGCAGCTCCTACTCTGGGGCCAACGTCCTGACTTTC
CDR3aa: CASSSYSGANVLTF

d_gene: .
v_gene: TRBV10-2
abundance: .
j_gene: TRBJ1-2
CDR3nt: TGCGCCAGCAGTGAGGAACGAGACAGCTTCTATGGCTACACCTTC
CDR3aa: CASSEERDSFYGYTF

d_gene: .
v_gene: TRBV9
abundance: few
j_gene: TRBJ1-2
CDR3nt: TGTGCCAGCAGCGTACTCGAAACCCGGAGCTATGGCTACACCTTC
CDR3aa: CASSVLETRSYGYTF

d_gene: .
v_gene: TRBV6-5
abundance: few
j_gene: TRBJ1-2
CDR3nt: TGTGCCAGCAGTCGAGCTAACTATGGCTACACCTTC
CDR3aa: CASSRANYGYTF

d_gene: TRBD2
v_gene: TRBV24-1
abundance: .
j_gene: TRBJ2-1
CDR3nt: TGTGCCACCAGTGGCAGGACTAGCGGGCCAGGGGCCTACAATGAGCAGTTCTTC
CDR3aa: CATSGRTSGPGAYNEQFF

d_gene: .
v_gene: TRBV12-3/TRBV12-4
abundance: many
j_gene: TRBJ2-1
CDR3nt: TGTGCCAGCAGTCCGACAGGCTACAATGAGCAGTTCTTC
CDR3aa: CASSPTGYNEQFF

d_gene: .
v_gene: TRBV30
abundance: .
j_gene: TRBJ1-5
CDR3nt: TGTGCCTGGAGTGAGGGAGGACATAGCAATCAGCCCCAGCATTTT
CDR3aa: CAWSEGGHSNQPQHF

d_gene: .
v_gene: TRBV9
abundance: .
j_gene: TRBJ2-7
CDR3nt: TGTGCCAGCAGCGTCCAGGACTCCTACGAGCAGTACTTC
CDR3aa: CASSVQDSYEQYF